This T cell receptor beta chain stems from a study of metastatic and nonmetastatic thyroid tumors. On the study more broadly: Repertoires from malignant and benign thyroid patients were compared across blood and tumor or nodule tissue.

How the authors handled the data: A classifier of distant metastasis in papillary thyroid cancer was built from CDR3 differences (across clinicopathological groups). TCRdb re-called the PCR reads through MiXCR. The V and J calls and clone size are TCRdb's, not the authors'. The table has nearly 35,000 clones, approximately 17% seen once. This clone is medium-sized. As yet, its antigen is unknown. Until they underwent thyroid surgery, no patient had received any treatment. Study findings and constraints: The study reportedly found significantly higher TCR beta diversity in malignant thyroid tumors than benign nodules, in blood and tumor.

The source is a female donor with papillary thyroid cancer or a benign thyroid nodule (not recorded which). Some clones in this sample may be carry-over from other donors' samples. The sequenced material came from blood.

CDR3 in DNA: TGCGCCAGCAGTGGGGGGGATACCTACAATGAGCAGTTCTTC. Amino acid sequence: CASSGGDTYNEQFF. The rearrangement joins TRBV10-1 to TRBJ2-1; perhaps TRBD2 as D (6 bases). This CDR3 spans 14 amino acids. V lost 4 bases and J 2 bases, leaving 9 bases between the germline ends. The germline V gene has CDR1 WNHNN and CDR2 SYGVQD (reference sequence).